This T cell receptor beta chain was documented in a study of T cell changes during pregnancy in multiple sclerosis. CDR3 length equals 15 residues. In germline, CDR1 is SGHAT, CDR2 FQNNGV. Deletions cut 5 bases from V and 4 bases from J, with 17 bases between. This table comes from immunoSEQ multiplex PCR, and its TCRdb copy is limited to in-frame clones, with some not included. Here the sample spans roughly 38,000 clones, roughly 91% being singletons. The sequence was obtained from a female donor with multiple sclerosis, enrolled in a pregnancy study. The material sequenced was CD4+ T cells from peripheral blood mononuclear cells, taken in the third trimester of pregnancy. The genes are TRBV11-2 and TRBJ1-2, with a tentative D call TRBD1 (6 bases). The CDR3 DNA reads TGTGCCAGCAGCCGAACACAGGGCGTTATCTATGGCTACACCTTC. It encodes CASSRTQGVIYGYTF.